This T cell receptor beta chain emerged from a study of blood T cell repertoires in COVID-19. Study-wide background: COVID-19 samples, acute and convalescent, were from the United States, Italy and Spain. T cells, B-cell-depleted T cells, or PBMCs supplied cDNA or gDNA.

As originally analysed: Reference gene primer amplification gave estimated nucleated cell counts. Produced via immunoSEQ multiplex PCR; TCRdb's table is partial and in-frame only. The DNA gave D and trimming, while V, J and clone size come from that table. The sample includes 250,000 to 400,000 clones, approximately 88% of them seen just once. Seattle's cohort entered during active infection and was followed longitudinally. V was clipped by 6 bases and J by 0 bases, with 9 bases between them. CDR3 length: 14 amino acids. CDR1 is KGHSH, CDR2 LQKENI, per germline. The source is a woman aged 25 to 39 with COVID-19, enrolled during active disease. The sample comprised peripheral blood. V usage is TRBV18 and J usage is TRBJ1-5; D uncertain. In DNA, the CDR3 is TGTGCCAGCTCGACATCCTATAGCAATCAGCCCCAGCATTTT. Its protein is CASSTSYSNQPQHF.